The clone carrying this T cell receptor beta chain appeared a few times. The sample is drawn from a study of PD-1 blockade in classical Hodgkin lymphoma. At the level of the study: Nivolumab was administered to patients intravenously at 3 mg/kg every 2 weeks.

Method: immunoSEQ multiplex PCR; TCRdb's copy keeps in-frame clones and lacks some. The sample holds approximately 160,000 clones, around 73% seen once. Germline V gene lookup returns CDR1 SEHNR and CDR2 FQNEAQ (reference sequence). The CDR3 has 14 residues. Trimming removed 1 base from V and 10 bases from J; junction bases left unmatched: 5. Every single patient, without exception, relapsed after autologous stem cell transplantation, and brentuximab vedotin exposure varied. Sequenced here: peripheral blood mononuclear cells (PBMCs), sampled before the second cycle of nivolumab. The clonotype comes from a human donor with classical Hodgkin lymphoma. The V gene is TRBV7-9, the J gene TRBJ2-3; TRBD2 aligns across 10 bases. The DNA for the CDR3 is TGTGCCAGCAGCTTAGAGGCTAGCGGGAGTTCGCAGTATTTT. Its protein is CASSLEASGSSQYF.